The TCR beta chain under discussion was sequenced for a study of blood T cell repertoires in COVID-19. Study overall: Acute and convalescent COVID-19 samples came from the United States, Italy and Spain. The analysed material was cDNA or gDNA that came from T cells, B-cell-depleted T cells, or PBMCs.

The repertoire was sequenced with immunoSEQ multiplex PCR; TCRdb's copy has only in-frame clones and lacks some. Altogether about 300,000 clones are present, more than 75% being singletons, with the ten largest covering 1.5%. The source of this sequence is a woman in her thirties or forties who had recovered from COVID-19. The specimen sequenced was peripheral blood.

This CDR3 is CASSWGDGGAYEQFF. CDR3 DNA: TGCGCCAGCAGTTGGGGAGACGGGGGGGCGTATGAGCAGTTCTTC. The J gene is TRBJ2-1, the V gene TRBV5-1, with 8 bases lining up with TRBD2. The J segment lost 8 bases and the V segment lost 5 bases, leaving 12 bases of the junction unmatched. Germline V gene data show CDR1 as SGHRS and CDR2 as YFSETQ. This CDR3 contains 15 residues.